A selection of T cell receptor beta chains follows, all from one sample in a study of blood T cell repertoires in COVID-19. Profiled with immunoSEQ multiplex PCR; TCRdb holds only in-frame clones, not every one. This table holds about 270,000 clones, approximately 85% found once. Sequenced: peripheral blood. The origin of the receptors is a human donor in a cohort sampled during active COVID-19. CDR3s include the opening cysteine and the closing phenylalanine or tryptophan. Fields, in order: V gene, J gene, D gene, clone size, CDR3 protein, CDR3 DNA. A D gene is named only where the DNA matches it firmly. Size is stated for part of the rows, as once, few or many counts, or as a class when the clone is expanded.

>TRBV25-1|TRBJ2-2|NA|NA
CASGANTGELFF
TGTGCCAGCGGAGCAAACACCGGGGAGCTGTTTTTT
>TRBV2|TRBJ2-7|NA|NA
CASSEEQLYYEQYF
TGTGCCAGCAGTGAAGAACAGCTTTATTACGAGCAGTACTTC
>TRBV14|TRBJ2-2|NA|NA
CASSQGLVRAGELFF
TGTGCCAGCAGCCAAGGTTTGGTCAGGGCCGGGGAGCTGTTTTTT
>TRBV28|TRBJ2-1|NA|NA
CASSQKGGEQFF
TGTGCCAGCAGTCAAAAAGGGGGTGAGCAGTTCTTC
>TRBV18|TRBJ1-3|TRBD1|NA
CASSPGQGATGNTIYF
TGTGCCAGCTCACCAGGACAGGGGGCAACTGGAAACACCATATATTTT
>TRBV24-1|TRBJ2-2|NA|few
CATTGDTGELFF
TGTGCCACCACAGGGGACACCGGGGAGCTGTTTTTT
>TRBV15|TRBJ2-5|NA|NA
CATSRERQGQETQYF
TGTGCCACCAGCAGAGAGCGGCAGGGACAAGAGACCCAGTACTTC
>TRBV28|TRBJ1-4|NA|NA
CASNLAGTANEKLFF
TGTGCCAGCAACTTAGCCGGGACTGCGAATGAAAAACTGTTTTTT
>TRBV9|TRBJ2-3|NA|NA
CASSGGPTDTQYF
TGTGCCAGCAGCGGAGGGCCTACAGATACGCAGTATTTT
>TRBV5-1|TRBJ1-2|TRBD1|NA
CASRETGGGYTF
TGCGCCAGCAGGGAGACAGGGGGTGGCTACACCTTC
>TRBV6-5|TRBJ1-1|TRBD1|NA
CATATGLNTEAFF
TGTGCCACCGCGACAGGGCTGAACACTGAAGCTTTCTTT
>TRBV18|TRBJ2-7|TRBD1|NA
CASSPPGKGAMEQYF
TGTGCCAGCTCACCTCCCGGGAAGGGGGCGATGGAGCAGTACTTC
>TRBV19|TRBJ2-1|TRBD2|NA
CASSPSSGRNNEQFF
TGTGCCAGTAGTCCCTCTAGCGGGAGGAACAATGAGCAGTTCTTC
>TRBV28|TRBJ1-5|NA|NA
CASSVQQGTSKPQHF
TGTGCCAGCAGTGTACAACAGGGTACTTCGAAGCCCCAGCATTTT
>TRBV3-1/TRBV3-2|TRBJ2-1|NA|NA
CASSQDGVWNEQFF
TGTGCCAGCAGCCAAGATGGAGTCTGGAATGAGCAGTTCTTC
>TRBV9|TRBJ1-6|TRBD1|NA
CASSVVPGQGLQALHF
TGTGCCAGCAGCGTGGTTCCGGGACAGGGACTGCAGGCCCTCCACTTT
>TRBV9|TRBJ1-1|NA|NA
CASSVGAYTEAFF
TGTGCCAGCAGCGTGGGGGCATATACTGAAGCTTTCTTT
>TRBV2|TRBJ1-3|NA|many
CASSAPDSNSGNTIYF
TGTGCCAGCAGTGCCCCGGACTCAAACTCTGGAAACACCATATATTTT
>TRBV1|TRBJ1-5|NA|NA
CTSSQGTGKRGGNQPQHF
TGCACCAGCAGCCAAGGGACAGGGAAACGAGGAGGCAATCAGCCCCAGCATTTT
>TRBV29-1|TRBJ2-1|NA|NA
CSVGGSGNNEQFF
TGCAGCGTTGGGGGTTCAGGGAACAATGAGCAGTTCTTC
>TRBV9|TRBJ2-1|NA|NA
CASSVVPTVGNEQFF
TGTGCCAGCAGCGTAGTTCCGACAGTTGGCAATGAGCAGTTCTTC
>TRBV7-9|TRBJ2-3|NA|NA
CASSLSGDTQYF
TGTGCCAGCAGCTTAAGCGGAGATACGCAGTATTTT
>TRBV9|TRBJ2-1|TRBD2|NA
CASSRTSGINNEQFF
TGTGCCAGCAGCAGAACTAGCGGGATTAACAATGAGCAGTTCTTC
>TRBV24-1|TRBJ2-3|TRBD2|NA
CATSDREGLRLADTQYF
TGTGCCACCAGTGACCGGGAGGGCCTGAGGCTTGCAGATACGCAGTATTTT
>TRBV2|TRBJ2-5|TRBD1|NA
CALGGRGREETQYF
TGTGCCTTGGGAGGCAGGGGGCGCGAGGAGACCCAGTACTTC
>TRBV4-1|TRBJ1-1|TRBD1|NA
CASSQGHRGTEAFF
TGCGCCAGCAGCCAAGGACACAGGGGTACTGAAGCTTTCTTT
>TRBV12-5|TRBJ1-3|NA|NA
CASGLGARSGNTIYF
TGTGCTAGTGGTTTGGGGGCCAGGTCTGGAAACACCATATATTTT
>TRBV18|TRBJ2-7|NA|NA
CASSLLRGADEQYF
TGTGCCAGCTCACTCCTCAGGGGGGCGGACGAGCAGTACTTC
>TRBV7-2|TRBJ2-7|NA|NA
CASSLEEGREQYF
TGTGCCAGCAGCTTAGAGGAGGGCCGCGAGCAGTACTTC
>TRBV3-1/TRBV3-2|TRBJ1-2|NA|NA
CASSQAERGYTF
TGTGCCAGCAGCCAAGCGGAGCGTGGCTACACCTTC
>TRBV5-1|TRBJ2-2|NA|few
CASSLFGRNTGELFF
TGCGCCAGCAGCTTGTTTGGGAGGAACACCGGGGAGCTGTTTTTT
>TRBV10-3|TRBJ1-1|NA|once
CAIMTQAGTEAFF
TGTGCCATTATGACGCAGGCGGGGACTGAAGCTTTCTTT
>TRBV7-9|TRBJ1-5|NA|NA
CASSSGLTADNQPQHF
TGTGCCAGCAGCTCAGGGTTGACAGCCGACAATCAGCCCCAGCATTTT
>TRBV28|TRBJ1-5|NA|NA
CASSFRQPQHF
TGTGCCAGCAGTTTTCGTCAGCCCCAGCATTTT
>TRBV27|TRBJ2-4|TRBD1|NA
CASSKTGTGSGGEYIQYF
TGTGCCAGCAGTAAGACCGGGACAGGGAGTGGGGGTGAATACATTCAGTACTTC
>TRBV27|TRBJ2-3|NA|NA
CASSLTGRDTQYF
TGTGCCAGCAGTTTGACAGGGAGGGATACGCAGTATTTT